This record looks at one TCR beta chain sequence and its context. No antigen is known for it. One junction end does not reproduce the germline sequence, and a read error may be involved. The sample comes from a study of blood T cells in healthy people across ages. Study-level results: When one million T cells were used, diversity estimates were thought to be underestimates.

Then a second PCR, running roughly 7 to 11 cycles, was carried out with a sample-barcoded 5' primer and a J-beta primer mix. TCRdb reanalysed the 5' RACE reads using MiXCR and keeps one entry per CDR3 protein. This table holds about 510,000 distinct CDR3 sequences, about 27% found once. CDR1 and CDR2 from the germline V gene are MNHEY and SMNVEV (reference sequence). This CDR3 is 15 amino acids long. The people who gave samples were healthy Caucasians from Russia, aged 6 to 90. Separately, the same data were catalogued under a study of T cells of mothers and their children. This second report adds: The sample comes from fewer than ten healthy Caucasian donors: mothers and children. The second PCR used the M1S primer, and this primer added sample barcodes and 2-4 random nucleotides.

This sequence joins TRBV27 and TRBJ1-5, with D perhaps matching TRBD1 (5 bases). The clonotype originates from a boy aged 2-15 years in good health. Sequencing input: blood. CDR3 sequence: CAGSLTPRANQPQHF. The CDR3 nucleotides are TGTGCCGGCAGTCTAACTCCCAGGGCTAATCAGCCCCAGCATTTT.